The rows below give T cell receptor beta chains drawn from one sample of a study of PD-L1 blockade in urothelial cancer. Measured with immunoSEQ multiplex PCR; TCRdb has only the in-frame clones, and not every one. This sample carries about 43,000 clones, about 80% of them seen once, and the ten largest clones take around 15%. This sample comprised PBMCs, obtained around atezolizumab (anti-PD-L1) treatment. The source is a man aged 60-69 years with urothelial cancer. CDR3s leave out the opening cysteine and the closing phenylalanine or tryptophan. Expanded clones get a size class; other rows say once, few or many, or leave the size out.

clone size	V gene	J gene	CDR3 protein
.	TRBV11-2	TRBJ1-1	ASSPDWETGGTEAF
.	TRBV30	TRBJ1-2	ACPYDRDIELYGYT
.	TRBV5-6	TRBJ2-6	ASSSRSGANVLT
once	TRBV30	TRBJ2-3	AWSPQGTDTQY
few	TRBV7-2	TRBJ2-1	ASSLGLGSLEQF
.	TRBV2	TRBJ2-5	ASTPPPGHHQETQY
.	TRBV6-5	TRBJ2-7	ASSSRTGTDYEQY
.	TRBV9	TRBJ2-1	ASSASGGHYNEQF
.	TRBV5-4	TRBJ2-7	ASSLIGLAGEQY
.	TRBV4-2	TRBJ1-3	ASSQGRTVSGNTIY
.	TRBV11-3	TRBJ1-2	ASSLDRDRDYGYT
.	TRBV28	TRBJ1-3	ASSSPTDRGNTIY
.	TRBV19	TRBJ1-5	ASSIRSSGGGNQPQH
.	TRBV2	TRBJ2-1	ASTVGSPVDEQF
.	TRBV29-1	TRBJ1-2	SAGGINYGYT
.	TRBV5-4	TRBJ1-1	ASSLVTSNTEAF
.	TRBV7-9	TRBJ1-4	ASSARTDTNEKLF
.	TRBV2	TRBJ2-4	ASSEGGGIHPKNIQY
.	TRBV5-1	TRBJ2-5	ASSLQGEAGETQY
.	TRBV29-1	TRBJ2-1	SVEDDGQGRF
.	TRBV2	TRBJ2-6	ASSEDGGPSSGANVLT
.	TRBV27	TRBJ1-6	ASPIRHSGNSPLH
.	TRBV5-1	TRBJ1-1	ASSQGAGNTEAF
.	TRBV30	TRBJ1-1	AWSSTATEAF
.	TRBV4-1	TRBJ1-4	ASSQWRNEKLF
.	TRBV15	TRBJ1-5	ATSRDRTPNQPQH
.	TRBV4-2	TRBJ1-2	ASSQADSNYGYT
.	TRBV5-5	TRBJ1-1	ASSLGQGSGEAF
.	TRBV7-2	TRBJ2-4	ASSSGQGVAKNIQY
.	TRBV2	TRBJ1-1	ASIYNLRTGTEAF
.	TRBV2	TRBJ2-7	ASSVGGEGKQY
.	TRBV7-7	TRBJ2-7	ASSLDSQNEQY
.	TRBV5-4	TRBJ1-2	ASGVREGLRGYT
.	TRBV28	TRBJ2-7	ASSLLSSSKQY
.	TRBV28	TRBJ2-5	ASSFGTGEVETQY
.	TRBV6-6	TRBJ2-3	ASSYPGQGADTQY
.	TRBV28	TRBJ2-1	ASTSGARNEQF
.	TRBV5-4	TRBJ1-4	ASSRDRGGRPELF
.	TRBV7-3	TRBJ1-1	ASSLGQNTEAF
.	TRBV27	TRBJ2-7	ASSYVETLPYEQY
.	TRBV2	TRBJ2-7	ASRRQVDEQY
.	TRBV5-1	TRBJ1-1	ASSLEAVNTEAF
.	TRBV18	TRBJ2-1	ASSPGTGGNEQF
.	TRBV29-1	TRBJ2-4	SALGVENIQY
few	TRBV5-1	TRBJ2-6	ASSYYRDTGANVLT